These 12 T cell receptor beta chains share one sample of origin, sequenced in a study of monozygotic twins with inflammatory bowel disease. TCRdb reanalyzed the 5' RACE reads and collapses them to one entry per CDR3 protein, without DNA. The sample has just over 300,000 distinct CDR3 sequences. The sample comprised blood. The origin of the receptors is a human donor with ulcerative colitis or Crohn's disease, or a healthy co-twin of an affected twin (not recorded which).

The V gene is TRBV27, the J gene TRBJ2-2; the TCRdb call, TRBD1, lacks DNA for checking. The CDR3 length is 18 residues. Germline V gives CDR1 MNHEY, CDR2 SMNVEV (reference sequence). CDR3 residues: CASSRAAGAGDRTGELFF.

The rearrangement links TRBV29-1 to TRBJ1-5. Germline V CDR1 and CDR2: SQVTM, ANQGSEA. CDR3 size: 13 residues. The CDR3: CSVEDGLGQPQHF. Filled out from reference TRBV29-1 and TRBJ1-5, the complete variable domain reads SAVISQKPSRDICQRGTSLTIQCQVDSQVTMMFWYRQQPGQSLTLIATANQGSEATYESGFVIDKFPISRPNLTFSTLTVSNMSPEDSSIYLCSVEDGLGQPQHFGDGTRLSIL.

The V call is TRBV12-3 or TRBV12-4, the J call TRBJ2-6. There are 11 residues in the CDR3. The chain's CDR3 is CASSLANVLTF.

This sequence joins TRBV28 and TRBJ2-7; TCRdb designates TRBD2, a call that cannot be tested without DNA. From germline, CDR1 is MDHEN and CDR2 SYDVKM. The CDR3 is made up of 17 amino acids. CDR3 sequence reads: CASSFLGDMAFAYEQYF.

The rearrangement uses TRBV19 and TRBJ2-1. Germline assignment: CDR1 LNHDA and CDR2 SQIVND (reference sequence). The CDR3 runs 13 residues. The CDR3 loop is CASSIDLGFEQFF.

V usage is TRBV20-1 and J usage is TRBJ2-3; absent DNA, TCRdb's TRBD2 call cannot be checked. Germline assignment: CDR1 DFQATT and CDR2 SNEGSKA (reference sequence). The CDR3 loop spans 15 amino acids. The CDR3 protein is CSAWAGELLRDSQYF.

The rearrangement joins TRBV24-1 to TRBJ2-5; checking the TCRdb D call of TRBD2 is not possible without DNA. The CDR3 is 16 amino acids. Germline V CDR1 and CDR2: KGHDR, SFDVKD. Here the CDR3 reads CATSDWTSGGPGTQYF.

CDR3 sequence: CASAWDSHNEQFF. The chain recombines TRBV5-1 with TRBJ2-1; the D call from TCRdb, TRBD1, cannot be confirmed without DNA. Germline-derived CDR1 and CDR2 are SGHRS and YFSETQ. This CDR3 has 13 residues.

The chain is built from TRBV7-3 and TRBJ2-3; there is no DNA to check the TCRdb D call of TRBD1. CDR1 and CDR2 (germline): SGHTA, FQGTGA. The CDR3 consists of 12 residues. CDR3 in amino acids: CASSFPGDTQYF.

The chain employs TRBV7-2 and TRBJ2-1; no DNA is available, so the TRBD2 call from TCRdb remains unchecked. This CDR3 has 16 residues. The germline V gene encodes CDR1 SGHTA and CDR2 FQGNSA. The CDR3 is CASRPGTSGLYNEQFF. Full variable domain (outside the CDR3, taken from reference TRBV7-2 and TRBJ2-1): GAGVSQSPSNKVTEKGKDVELRCDPISGHTALYWYRQSLGQGLEFLIYFQGNSAPDKSGLPSDRFSAERTGGSVSTLTIQRTQQEDSAVYLCASRPGTSGLYNEQFFGPGTRLTVL.

The chain employs TRBV4-3 and TRBJ2-3; the D call from TCRdb, TRBD2, cannot be confirmed without DNA. The CDR3 totals 19 residues. Germline assignment: CDR1 LGHNA and CDR2 YSLEER. The CDR3 protein is CASSQDIPSPLAGLDTQYF.

The chain has TRBV20-1 and TRBJ2-3; TCRdb designates TRBD2, a call that cannot be tested without DNA. The germline V gene has CDR1 DFQATT and CDR2 SNEGSKA (reference sequence). The CDR3 has 17 residues. The CDR3 region is CSATGLAGVPTTDTQYF.